The clone carrying this TCR beta chain has more than one count but fewer than ten. The source of the sample is a study of blood T cells in healthy people across ages. The V end lost 7 bases, the J end lost 5 bases, and 12 bases lay between the germline ends. The CDR3 runs 12 residues. The authors ran a second PCR of about 7 to 11 cycles using a sample-barcoded 5' primer and a J-beta primer mix. TCRdb re-called the 5' RACE reads with MiXCR, one entry per CDR3 protein. The repertoire holds hundreds of thousands of distinct CDR3 sequences, with under 55% as singletons. The clonotype was recovered from a man aged 55 to 69 in good health. This sequence joins TRBV12-3 or TRBV12-4 and TRBJ2-7, with D uncertain. The sequenced sample was blood. The DNA for the CDR3 is TGTGCCAGCACCTCGAGGCCCCACGAGCAGTACTTC. Translated: CASTSRPHEQYF.